This TCR beta chain was recorded in a study of blood T cell repertoires in COVID-19. TCRdb keeps only in-frame clones here, not all; method: immunoSEQ multiplex PCR. The sample records some 70,000 clones, roughly nine tenths being singletons. Per germline, CDR1 KGHDR and CDR2 SFDVKD. With 8 bases removed from V and 10 bases from J, the gap between germline ends came to 20 bases. The CDR3 extends over 14 amino acids. This TCR derives from a man aged 45-65 years with active COVID-19. Material: peripheral blood. The chain couples TRBV24-1 to TRBJ2-1, with D possibly TRBD2 on 6 matching bases. The CDR3 nucleotides are TGTGCCACCACCGTGCCGTTTAGGCGGGGAGAGCAGTTCTTC. It translates to CATTVPFRRGEQFF.